A single sample is the source of the 31 T cell receptor beta chains below, sequenced in a study of blood T cell repertoires in COVID-19. Clones were sequenced by immunoSEQ multiplex PCR, and TCRdb holds only the in-frame ones, with some missing. This sample has about 240,000 clones, with more than 75% found just once. The sample was peripheral blood. The receptor source for this set is a woman aged 60-75 years with active or convalescent COVID-19.

This chain connects TRBV14 to TRBJ1-2; tentatively, D is TRBD1 (6 bases). The germline V gene has CDR1 SGHDN and CDR2 FVKESK. The CDR3 extends over 16 amino acids. V lost 4 bases and J 5 bases, leaving 20 bases between the germline ends. CDR3 DNA sequence: TGTGCCAGCAGCCCCCTCGGAACAGGGATAAATTATGGCTACACCTTC. Translated, it gives CASSPLGTGINYGYTF.

A word on this clone: The identical CDR3 is also encoded by other nucleotide sequences in the sample. This chain joins TRBV5-1 and TRBJ1-3, with D maybe TRBD1 (6 bases). V was cut by 0 bases and J by 4 bases, with 8 bases left in between. The length of the CDR3 is 14 residues. Germline CDR1 SGHRS, CDR2 YFSETQ. The CDR3 bases are TGCGCCAGCAGCTTGGGGACAGCCGGAAACACCATATATTTT. Translating gives CASSLGTAGNTIYF.

This clone was observed a single time. The identical CDR3 is also encoded by other nucleotide sequences in the sample. V gene TRBV4-3 combines with J gene TRBJ1-4; D not resolved. The CDR3 covers 16 residues. Germline V gives CDR1 LGHNA, CDR2 YSLEER. Trimming cost V 4 bases and J 0 bases, with 12 bases left between them. The CDR3 DNA reads as TGCGCCAGCAGCCGCCAGGAACCTGCAACTAATGAAAAACTGTTTTTT. This sequence encodes CASSRQEPATNEKLFF.

This clone was picked up one time. The chain combines TRBV11-1 with TRBJ1-1; 7 bases map to TRBD1. The CDR3 has 14 residues. The V gene's germline CDR1 is SGHAT and CDR2 FQDESV (reference sequence). Trimming took 5 bases from V and 3 from J; bases not matched to a gene: 6. CDR3 residues: CASSQTGQDTEAFF. The CDR3 DNA follows: TGTGCCAGCAGCCAAACCGGACAGGACACTGAAGCTTTCTTT.

CDR3 sequence reads: CASSLRGQAYEQYF. CDR3 nucleotides: TGTGCCAGCAGTTTACGGGGACAGGCCTACGAGCAGTACTTC. This chain uses TRBV27 with TRBJ2-7, with 8 bases matching TRBD1. V lost 2 bases to trimming and J lost 2 bases; unmatched junction nucleotides: 2. This CDR3 contains 14 residues. Germline-derived CDR1 and CDR2 are MNHEY and SMNVEV (reference sequence).

The V call is TRBV21-1, the J call TRBJ1-3; the D call in the table, TRBD1, was not verified against the DNA. TRBV21-1 is a listed pseudogene. The CDR3 contains 15 residues. The CDR3 sequence: CASSNVRGTGNTIYF. CDR3 nucleotide sequence: TGTGCCAGCAGCAATGTCAGGGGGACGGGAAACACCATATATTTT.

The chain employs TRBV9 and TRBJ1-2; no reliable D call. The CDR3 is made up of 13 amino acids. The V end lost 3 bases, the J end lost 2 bases, and 8 bases lay between the germline ends. The germline gives CDR1 SGDLS, CDR2 YYNGEE. CDR3 nucleotides: TGTGCCAGCAGCGGGACTGTCAACTATGGCTACACCTTC. Amino acid sequence: CASSGTVNYGYTF.

This clone was seen just once. V gene TRBV6-5 combines with J gene TRBJ1-4, with 9 nucleotides matching TRBD1. The germline CDR1 and CDR2 sequences are MNHEY and SVGAGI. This CDR3 spans 14 amino acids. J gave up 8 bases and V 6 bases, and 7 bases lay outside the gene matches. The CDR3 loop reads CASRSTGGGEKLFF. In DNA form, the CDR3 reads TGTGCCAGCAGATCGACAGGGGGAGGGGAAAAACTGTTTTTT.

This clone was picked up one time. The CDR3 sequence: CASSSLAGRQETQYF. The CDR3 DNA reads as TGCGCCAGCAGCTCATTAGCGGGGAGACAGGAGACCCAGTACTTC. This rearrangement joins TRBV5-1 to TRBJ2-5; 8 bases agree with TRBD2. CDR1 and CDR2 (germline): SGHRS, YFSETQ. V gave up 3 bases and J gave up 5 bases; unmatched junction bases: 9. The CDR3 has 15 amino acids.

This clone has only a few counts. V and J are TRBV6-5 and TRBJ2-2; 7 bases line up with TRBD2. J lost 4 bases, V lost 7 bases, and 6 bases had no gene match. The CDR3 sequence is 14 residues long. Germline V CDR1 and CDR2: MNHEY, SVGAGI. The CDR3 loop is CASKIAGPTGELFF. CDR3 DNA: TGTGCCAGCAAGATAGCGGGTCCCACCGGGGAGCTGTTTTTT.

This clone was detected once. The V call is TRBV12-3 or TRBV12-4, the J call TRBJ1-1; tentative D call: TRBD1 (5 bases). V gave up 3 bases and J gave up 4 bases, with 9 bases separating them. The CDR3 runs 13 residues. CDR3 DNA: TGTGCCAGCAGTTTGGGGGGTCGCACTGAAGCTTTCTTT. The encoded protein is CASSLGGRTEAFF.

The V call is TRBV30, the J call TRBJ1-1, with D possibly being TRBD1 (5 bases). This CDR3 spans 13 amino acids. Germline loops: CDR1 GTSNPN, CDR2 SVGIG (reference sequence). The V end was cut by 2 bases, the J end by 3 bases, with 10 bases between. DNA of the CDR3: TGTGCCTGGAGTATCAGGGTGGACACTGAAGCTTTCTTT. It translates to CAWSIRVDTEAFF. Using reference TRBV30 and TRBJ1-1 for the parts outside the CDR3, the full variable domain is SQTIHQWPATLVQPVGSPLSLECTVEGTSNPNLYWYRQAAGRGLQLLFYSVGIGQISSEVPQNLSASRPQDRQFILSSKKLLLSDSGFYLCAWSIRVDTEAFFGQGTRLTVV.

This chain uses TRBV18 with TRBJ2-5; 7 bases map to TRBD1. Germline assignment: CDR1 KGHSH and CDR2 LQKENI. V was pared by 8 bases and J by 5 bases, with 8 bases of the junction left unmatched. The CDR3 runs 13 residues. CDR3 nucleotide sequence: TGTGCCAGCAAACAGGGGTTTCTGGAGACCCAGTACTTC. This sequence encodes CASKQGFLETQYF.

The chain couples TRBV30 to TRBJ1-1, with D perhaps matching TRBD1 (5 bases). The CDR3 runs 18 residues. V gave up 1 base and J gave up 0 bases, with 21 bases separating them. Germline CDR1 is GTSNPN and CDR2 is SVGIG (reference sequence). For the CDR3, the DNA is TGTGCCTGGAGTGACGATAGGTTCGCGGGGGTGGTGAACACTGAAGCTTTCTTT. Amino acids: CAWSDDRFAGVVNTEAFF.

This chain links TRBV19 with TRBJ1-6; a weak D match, TRBD1 (6 bases). The germline V and J ends were trimmed by 6 bases and 0 bases, with 15 bases remaining between them. CDR1 and CDR2 from the germline V gene are LNHDA and SQIVND (reference sequence). The CDR3 has 17 amino acids. CDR3 sequence reads: CASRDTGTPSYNSPLHF. CDR3 coding DNA: TGTGCCAGTAGGGATACCGGGACACCCTCCTATAATTCACCCCTCCACTTT. Combining the CDR3 with reference TRBV19 and TRBJ1-6 gives the whole variable domain DGGITQSPKYLFRKEGQNVTLSCEQNLNHDAMYWYRQDPGQGLRLIYYSQIVNDFQKGDIAEGYSVSREKKESFPLTVTSAQKNPTAFYLCASRDTGTPSYNSPLHFGNGTRLTVT.

As to this clone: The sample has other DNA sequences that encode this CDR3 too. The chain couples TRBV6-2 or TRBV6-3 to TRBJ2-3, with TRBD2 identical over 9 bases. The CDR3 sequence is 17 residues long. In germline, CDR1 is MNHEY, CDR2 SVGEGT. V lost 2 bases, J lost 4 bases, and 10 bases stayed unmatched. The CDR3 DNA follows: TGTGCCAGCAGTTACCCCCTGGCGGGGGGGCCGGCAGATACGCAGTATTTT. Translating it yields CASSYPLAGGPADTQYF.

The chain has TRBV19 and TRBJ1-5, with 11 bases that match TRBD1. Trimming took 7 bases from V and 5 from J; bases not matched to a gene: 7. The CDR3 runs to 15 residues. Germline V gene lookup returns CDR1 LNHDA and CDR2 SQIVND (reference sequence). In DNA form, the CDR3 reads TGTGCCAGTACCTCTGGACAGGGGGCTTATCAGCCCCAGCATTTT. This encodes CASTSGQGAYQPQHF.

The chain carries TRBV5-1 and TRBJ2-1; 10 bases match TRBD2. Germline V lookup: CDR1 SGHRS, CDR2 YFSETQ. The CDR3 consists of 14 residues. J gave up 10 bases and V 0 bases, and 4 bases lay outside the gene matches. The CDR3: CASSLALAGTEQFF. CDR3 nucleotides: TGCGCCAGCAGCTTGGCACTAGCGGGGACCGAGCAGTTCTTC.

The J gene is TRBJ2-1, the V gene TRBV25-1, with TRBD2 matching over 13 bases. Trimming removed 4 bases from V and 15 bases from J; junction bases left unmatched: 9. CDR3 length: 14 residues. Germline values: CDR1 MGHDK, CDR2 SYGVNS. CDR3 sequence reads: CASSVRTSGGQVFF. DNA of the CDR3: TGTGCCAGCAGTGTCAGGACTAGCGGGGGTCAAGTGTTCTTC.

The V call is TRBV7-2, the J call TRBJ2-1; D gene uncertain. Germline CDR1 is SGHTA and CDR2 is FQGNSA. This CDR3 region has 15 residues. Deletions cut 1 base from V and 3 bases from J, with 10 bases between. CDR3 loop: CASSLVGSLYNEQFF. In DNA form, the CDR3 reads TGTGCCAGCAGCTTAGTGGGCAGCCTCTACAATGAGCAGTTCTTC.

This clone was found a few times. This chain connects TRBV19 to TRBJ1-2; 7 nucleotides agree with TRBD1. CDR3 length: 13 residues. V lost 6 bases, J lost 4 bases, and 5 bases stayed unmatched. Germline values: CDR1 LNHDA, CDR2 SQIVND (reference sequence). This CDR3 is CASSRQGTYGYTF. In DNA, the CDR3 is TGTGCCAGTAGCAGACAGGGCACCTATGGCTACACCTTC.

This sequence joins TRBV7-8 and TRBJ2-1; TRBD2 matches 7 bases. Looked up from germline, CDR1 is SGHVS and CDR2 is FQNEAQ. Trimming removed 5 bases from V and 9 bases from J; junction bases left unmatched: 7. The CDR3 runs to 13 residues. DNA of the CDR3: TGTGCCAGCAGCCACCGGACTAGAACTGAGCAGTTCTTC. Translated: CASSHRTRTEQFF.

As regards this clone: One end of the junction fails to match germline, which may point to a read error. The rearrangement uses TRBV2 and TRBJ1-2, with 7 bases aligning to TRBD1. The V gene's germline CDR1 is SNHLY and CDR2 FYNNEI. This CDR3 has 14 residues. The CDR3: CASSEGTVYYGYTF. For the CDR3, the DNA is TGTGCCAGCAGCGAAGGGACAGTTTACTATGGCTACACCTTC. Complete variable domain (other parts from reference TRBV2 and TRBJ1-2): EPEVTQTPSHQVTQMGQEVILRCVPISNHLYFYWYRQILGQKVEFLVSFYNNEISEKSEIFDDQFSVERPDGSNFTLKIRSTKLEDSAMYFCASSEGTVYYGYTFGSGTRLTVV.

J is TRBJ2-5 and V is TRBV7-2; 7 bases match TRBD2. The CDR3 has 13 amino acids. Germline values: CDR1 SGHTA, CDR2 FQGNSA. The J segment lost 3 bases and the V segment lost 5 bases, leaving 3 bases of the junction unmatched. CDR3 bases: TGTGCCAGCAGCCCCCGGGGGGAAGAGACCCAGTACTTC. It is translated as CASSPRGEETQYF. Variable domain in full (rest from reference TRBV7-2 and TRBJ2-5): GAGVSQSPSNKVTEKGKDVELRCDPISGHTALYWYRQSLGQGLEFLIYFQGNSAPDKSGLPSDRFSAERTGGSVSTLTIQRTQQEDSAVYLCASSPRGEETQYFGPGTRLLVL.

The genes are TRBV12-3 or TRBV12-4 and TRBJ1-2; D is unclear. The CDR3 is 13 amino acids. Trimming pared 4 bases from V and 4 bases from J, leaving 10 bases between. The CDR3 loop reads CASSYRGSYGYTF. In DNA form, the CDR3 reads TGTGCCAGCAGTTATCGGGGTTCCTATGGCTACACCTTC.

The chain combines TRBV2 with TRBJ1-2, with 11 positions matching TRBD1. CDR3 length: 19 residues. The ends lost 4 bases at V and 1 base at J; junction bases unmatched: 14. Germline V CDR1 and CDR2: SNHLY, FYNNEI. The CDR3 DNA is TGTGCCAGCAGTGCTATCCCATGGGGGACAGGGGGTGTTAACTATGGCTACACCTTC. This sequence encodes CASSAIPWGTGGVNYGYTF.

The chain is built from TRBV2 and TRBJ2-5; TRBD2 aligns across 7 bases. Germline loops: CDR1 SNHLY, CDR2 FYNNEI. This CDR3 has 13 amino acids. J was trimmed by 5 bases and V by 6 bases; bases with no gene match: 6. The CDR3 reads CASRAGVGETQYF. In DNA, the CDR3 is TGTGCCAGCAGGGCGGGGGTCGGCGAGACCCAGTACTTC. Full variable domain (outside the CDR3, taken from reference TRBV2 and TRBJ2-5): EPEVTQTPSHQVTQMGQEVILRCVPISNHLYFYWYRQILGQKVEFLVSFYNNEISEKSEIFDDQFSVERPDGSNFTLKIRSTKLEDSAMYFCASRAGVGETQYFGPGTRLLVL.

This rearrangement joins TRBV5-4 to TRBJ2-7, with D possibly TRBD1 on 7 matching bases. The germline CDR1 and CDR2 sequences are SGHNT and YYREEE (reference sequence). CDR3 length equals 14 residues. Trimming removed 2 bases at V and 4 bases at J, with 13 bases between. CDR3 in amino acids: CASSFSEGAYEQYF. DNA for the CDR3: TGTGCCAGCAGCTTCTCGGAGGGGGCGTACGAGCAGTACTTC.

This chain links TRBV14 with TRBJ1-6; D not certain. The CDR3 runs to 14 residues. V was clipped by 1 base and J by 9 bases, with 10 bases between them. Germline CDR1 SGHDN, CDR2 FVKESK. As DNA, the CDR3 is TGTGCCAGCAGCCAAGTGGGCCTCGGTTCACCCCTCCACTTT. It codes for CASSQVGLGSPLHF.

The chain links TRBV5-1 to TRBJ2-1; 10 nucleotides line up with TRBD2. Germline CDR1 reads SGHRS; CDR2 reads YFSETQ. The CDR3 is 15 residues long. V gave up 2 bases and J gave up 6 bases; unmatched junction bases: 5. CDR3 region: CASSFSGGAFNEQFF. Written as DNA, the CDR3 is TGCGCCAGCAGCTTCAGCGGGGGGGCGTTCAATGAGCAGTTCTTC.

This chain uses TRBV6-6 with TRBJ1-2; D is uncertain. V shed 0 bases and J shed 6 bases, with 11 bases lying between them. This CDR3 has 14 residues. The germline gives CDR1 MNHNY, CDR2 SVGAGI (reference sequence). The CDR3 here is CASSYSSRRDGYTF. DNA of the CDR3: TGTGCCAGCAGTTACTCGAGTAGGAGGGATGGCTACACCTTC.